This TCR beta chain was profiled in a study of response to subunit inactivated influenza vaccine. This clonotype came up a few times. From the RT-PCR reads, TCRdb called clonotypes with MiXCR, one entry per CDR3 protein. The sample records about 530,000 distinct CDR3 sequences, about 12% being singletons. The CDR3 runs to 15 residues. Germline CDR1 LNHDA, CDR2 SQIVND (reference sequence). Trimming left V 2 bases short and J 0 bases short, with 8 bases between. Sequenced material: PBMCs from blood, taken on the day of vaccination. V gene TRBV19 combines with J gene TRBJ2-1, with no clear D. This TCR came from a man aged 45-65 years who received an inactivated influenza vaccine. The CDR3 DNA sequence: TGTGCCAGTAGTATAAGCACTTTCTCCTACAATGAGCAGTTCTTC. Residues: CASSISTFSYNEQFF.